The present T cell receptor (beta chain) was sequenced within a study of OX40 agonist ivuxolimab in advanced cancers. Libraries were prepared by immunoSEQ multiplex PCR; TCRdb keeps only in-frame clonotypes and omits some of them. The data show about 90,000 clones, with roughly 93% seen just once and 0.25% to 0.35% held by the top ten. Sequencing was performed on CD4+ or CD8+ T cells sorted from blood, taken in a trial of the OX40 agonist ivuxolimab. The receptor was derived from an adult with an advanced solid tumor such as melanoma, head and neck, liver or kidney cancer.

The DNA for the CDR3 is TGTGCCAGCAGTGGTCCGGGACAGGGCTATGGCTACACCTTC. This sequence encodes CASSGPGQGYGYTF. This sequence joins TRBV28 and TRBJ1-2; 9 bases agree with TRBD1. Germline V gene sequence: CDR1 MDHEN, CDR2 SYDVKM. CDR3 length: 14 amino acids. Unmatched junction bases numbered 5, after V lost 5 bases and J lost 4 bases.